This TCR beta chain was obtained from a study of vaccination effects on CD4 cells after COVID-19. Study-wide results and caveats: In the late period after vaccination, infection- and vaccine-induced clones contracted markedly.

Assay: immunoSEQ multiplex PCR; the TCRdb copy retains only in-frame clones and omits some. The sample yields under 25,000 clones, approximately 74% seen once. CDR1 SGDLS and CDR2 YYNGEE come from the germline V gene. V was clipped by 3 bases and J by 8 bases; unmatched bases: 13. The CDR3 spans 15 residues. In the ViraFEST assay, antigen-specific CD4+ clonotypes were identified by expansion after peptide-pool stimulation. When around nine days of culture had elapsed, CD4+ T cells were isolated. A PCR test confirmed that the person had SARS-CoV-2 infection between March and December 2020. Supplemented with 8.5 to 10 IU/ml IL-2 and 7.5 to 10 ug/ml peptides, 2 million to 2.5 million PBMC per well were kept in culture. Worth noting for this clone: Its specificity is not known.

The chain links TRBV9 to TRBJ1-2, with 7 bases fitting TRBD1. This receptor was identified in a human donor who had a prior SARS-CoV-2 infection. Sample: CD4+ T cells from PBMCs cultured with SARS-CoV-2 spike peptides, taken before COVID-19 vaccination. CDR3 DNA: TGTGCCAGCAGCGCTACCCCGACAGGGACTGGAGGCTACACCTTC. Translated: CASSATPTGTGGYTF.